The 19 T cell receptor beta chains reported below all come from one sample, sequenced in a study of glioma-infiltrating T cells. Using RNA template, CDR3s of TCR alpha and beta were amplified with iRepertoire arm-PCR. MiXCR was run by TCRdb on the multiplex PCR reads, yielding one entry per CDR3 protein. The sample carries around 43,000 distinct CDR3 sequences, around 20% recorded once. What was sequenced was glioma tissue, nonneoplastic brain tissue, or PBMCs (not recorded which). These TCRs come from a human donor with low-grade glioma or glioblastoma, undergoing nonglioma brain surgery, or in good health (not recorded which).

As regards this clonotype: This may be a read error: a much more frequent sequence differs by one nucleotide. No conserved phenylalanine or tryptophan is present at the end of the CDR3, so a read error is the likely explanation. The chain links TRBV19 to TRBJ1-3, with D unclear. The CDR3 is 15 residues long. V lost 3 bases and J 1 base, leaving 10 bases between the germline ends. The germline V gene encodes CDR1 LNHDA and CDR2 SQIVND (reference sequence). The CDR3 nucleotides are TGTGCCAGTAGTATTAGAGCCGGATCTGGAAACACCATATATTTA. It translates to CASSIRAGSGNTIYL.

This clonotype has ten or more counts. V usage is TRBV20-1 and J usage is TRBJ2-6; D may be TRBD2 (6 bases). Germline V gives CDR1 DFQATT, CDR2 SNEGSKA (reference sequence). The V gene lost 6 bases and the J gene lost 0 bases, with 12 bases spanning the gap. This CDR3 is 15 amino acids long. For the CDR3, the DNA is TGCAGTGCCGGGGGACCGCGCTCTGGGGCCAACGTCCTGACTTTC. This encodes CSAGGPRSGANVLTF.

The table lists this clonotype with many counts. The J gene is TRBJ1-5, the V gene TRBV12-5; weak D call: TRBD1 (5 bases). This CDR3 contains 18 residues. Trimming removed 0 bases at V and 0 bases at J, with 15 bases between. In germline, CDR1 is LGHNT, CDR2 FRNRAP. The CDR3 coding sequence is TGTGCTAGTGGTTTGGTACTGATAGGGGAACCTAGCAATCAGCCCCAGCATTTT. Residues: CASGLVLIGEPSNQPQHF. The full variable domain, in which reference TRBV12-5 and TRBJ1-5 provide the parts outside the CDR3, is DARVTQTPRHKVTEMGQEVTMRCQPILGHNTVFWYRQTMMQGLELLAYFRNRAPLDDSGMPKDRFSAEMPDATLATLKIQPSEPRDSAVYFCASGLVLIGEPSNQPQHFGDGTRLSIL.

The V and J genes are TRBV10-3 and TRBJ2-7; D call uncertain. There are 11 residues in the CDR3. CDR1 is ENHRY, CDR2 SYGVKD, per germline. With 4 bases removed from V and 3 bases from J, the gap between germline ends came to 4 bases. CDR3 sequence reads: CAISALYEQYF. In DNA form, the CDR3 reads TGTGCCATCAGTGCGCTCTACGAGCAGTACTTC.

The genes are TRBV6-5 and TRBJ1-1; the D gene is possibly TRBD1 (5 bases). Trimming took 8 bases from V and 0 from J, leaving 10 bases between them. The germline V gene has CDR1 MNHEY and CDR2 SVGAGI. This CDR3 region has 13 residues. CDR3 loop: CASGHIMNTEAFF. CDR3 sequence (DNA): TGTGCCAGCGGACACATCATGAACACTGAAGCTTTCTTT.

Ten or more counts support this clonotype. This chain links TRBV5-1 with TRBJ1-1; possible D gene TRBD1, 5 bases. V dropped 0 bases and J dropped 1 base, with 7 bases sitting between them. The germline gives CDR1 SGHRS, CDR2 YFSETQ. The CDR3 consists of 14 residues. The DNA of the CDR3 is TGCGCCAGCAGCTTGGGACAGACGAACACTGAAGCTTTCTTT. Amino acids: CASSLGQTNTEAFF.

Concerning this clonotype itself: A clone one base away is much larger, so this may be a read error. The chain links TRBV7-9 to TRBJ2-6, with D unclear. The CDR3 has 13 residues. CDR1 and CDR2 (germline): SEHNR, FQNEAQ (reference sequence). This chain's CDR3 is CACGAYGANVLTF. For the CDR3, the DNA is TGTGCGTGCGGTGCCTATGGGGCCAACGTCCTGACTTTC.

The rearrangement joins TRBV12-3 or TRBV12-4 to TRBJ2-5, with TRBD2 identical over 7 bases. V lost 5 bases and J lost 2; bases outside the gene matches: 5. The CDR3 extends over 14 amino acids. This CDR3 reads CASSTLAEQETQYF. The CDR3 nucleotides read TGTGCCAGCAGTACCCTAGCGGAACAAGAGACCCAGTACTTC.

This clonotype is medium-sized within its sample. In nucleotides, the CDR3 is TGTGCCAGCACTTGCCCGGGGTGCCCCTACGAGCAGTACGTC. Protein sequence: CASTCPGCPYEQYV. The rearrangement joins TRBV27 to TRBJ2-7; a possible D gene is TRBD2 (5 bases). With 7 bases removed from V and 2 bases from J, the gap between germline ends came to 15 bases. CDR1 MNHEY and CDR2 SMNVEV come from the germline V gene (reference sequence). The CDR3 contains 14 residues.

This clonotype was observed at least ten times. The genes are TRBV4-2 and TRBJ2-7, with 10 bases matching TRBD2. CDR1 is LGHNA and CDR2 is YNFKEQ in the germline V gene. The CDR3 contains 16 residues. The junction had 4 bases not matched to a gene; V was cut back by 0 bases and J by 2 bases. The CDR3 DNA sequence: TGTGCCAGCAGCCAAGATCGACTAGCGGGTCCCTACGAGCAGTACTTC. Translated: CASSQDRLAGPYEQYF.

With respect to this clonotype: The junction departs from the called germline gene at one end, perhaps through a read error. The V and J genes are TRBV19 and TRBJ1-5; D possibly corresponds to TRBD1 (6 bases). The CDR3 has 14 residues. Germline lookup yields CDR1 LNHDA and CDR2 SQIVND (reference sequence). CDR3 coding DNA: TGTGCCAGTATCCCGGGACATGACAATCAGCCCCAGCGTTTT. Translating gives CASIPGHDNQPQRF.

With respect to this clonotype: A much more abundant neighbour one base away suggests this may be a read error. The J gene is TRBJ2-3, the V gene TRBV27; no clear D. The CDR3 length is 14 residues. Germline loops: CDR1 MNHEY, CDR2 SMNVEV (reference sequence). The CDR3 sequence is CAISASAGTDTQYF. The CDR3 nucleotides are TGTGCCATCAGTGCCAGCGCCGGGACAGATACGCAGTATTTT.

The rearrangement uses TRBV25-1 and TRBJ2-7; 10 positions match TRBD2. V was pared by 6 bases and J by 2 bases, with 7 bases of the junction left unmatched. CDR3 length: 15 amino acids. In germline, CDR1 is MGHDK, CDR2 SYGVNS. The CDR3, as DNA: TGTGCCAGCAGCGATCCTAGCGGGAGAACCTACGAGCAGTACTTC. Translated, it gives CASSDPSGRTYEQYF.

As to this clonotype: Just one base apart from a much larger clone, this may be a read error. The chain carries TRBV18 and TRBJ2-5, with no clear D. The CDR3 totals 14 residues. Germline lookup yields CDR1 KGHSH and CDR2 LQKENI. CDR3 amino acids: CASSPPGIQETEYF. The CDR3 DNA is TGTGCCAGCTCACCACCGGGGATTCAAGAGACCGAGTACTTC.

This clonotype was detected ten times or more. The DNA of the CDR3 is TGTGCCAGCAGTTTGTGGCAGGGGGCCTTAAGCAATCAGCCCCAGCATTTT. This codes for CASSLWQGALSNQPQHF. The rearrangement uses TRBV28 and TRBJ1-5; 8 nucleotides agree with TRBD1. The CDR3 is made up of 17 amino acids. V trimming: 3 bases; J trimming: 1 base; junction bases outside the gene matches: 8. Germline V gene sequence: CDR1 MDHEN, CDR2 SYDVKM.

This clonotype was recorded many times. The chain links TRBV27 to TRBJ1-1; 11 bases map to TRBD1. Germline-derived CDR1 and CDR2 are MNHEY and SMNVEV (reference sequence). With V trimmed by 3 bases and J by 1 base, 7 bases remained unmatched. The CDR3 has 17 residues. CDR3 sequence (DNA): TGTGCCAGCAGTTTTAGGACAGGGGGCGCCCAGAACACTGAAGCTTTCTTT. Amino acid sequence: CASSFRTGGAQNTEAFF.

The chain is built from TRBV13 and TRBJ1-6; 8 nucleotides align to TRBD1. The J segment lost 8 bases and the V segment lost 4 bases, leaving 10 bases of the junction unmatched. Germline V gene sequence: CDR1 PRHDT, CDR2 FYEKMQ (reference sequence). The CDR3 totals 16 residues. CDR3 DNA: TGTGCCAGCAGCTCCTCCCGACAGGGGACCGATTCACCCCTCCACTTT. Protein: CASSSSRQGTDSPLHF.

At least ten counts were recorded for this clonotype. V gene TRBV6-6 combines with J gene TRBJ2-3; a possible D gene is TRBD1 (5 bases). The CDR3 loop spans 16 amino acids. Germline CDR1 MNHNY, CDR2 SVGAGI (reference sequence). The V gene lost 0 bases and the J gene lost 1 base, with 11 bases spanning the gap. CDR3: CASSYSGRGGTDTQYF. As DNA, the CDR3 is TGTGCCAGCAGTTACTCGGGGCGTGGTGGCACAGATACGCAGTATTTT.

This clonotype was seen ten or more times. The rearrangement links TRBV20-1 to TRBJ2-1; D unresolved. Germline V gene data show CDR1 as DFQATT and CDR2 as SNEGSKA (reference sequence). The CDR3 is 13 amino acids. V was shortened by 0 bases and J by 5 bases, with 8 bases between the two germline ends. The CDR3, as DNA: TGCAGTGCTAGAGATATTCCCGACAATGAGCAGTTCTTC. Amino acids: CSARDIPDNEQFF.